This TCR beta chain was captured by sequencing in a study of monozygotic twins with inflammatory bowel disease. Germline V gene lookup returns CDR1 SGHAT and CDR2 FQNNGV. The CDR3 contains 11 residues. For every TCR library, around 3.5 ug of total RNA was used. TCRdb derives one entry per CDR3 protein from the 5' RACE reads, leaving out DNA. The table gives around 100,000 distinct CDR3 sequences; the top ten clones make up under 2.5% of it. The clonotype originates from a human donor with ulcerative colitis or Crohn's disease, or a healthy co-twin of an affected twin (not recorded which). Sequenced material: blood. The chain has TRBV11-2 and TRBJ2-1. The CDR3: CASSERNEQFF.